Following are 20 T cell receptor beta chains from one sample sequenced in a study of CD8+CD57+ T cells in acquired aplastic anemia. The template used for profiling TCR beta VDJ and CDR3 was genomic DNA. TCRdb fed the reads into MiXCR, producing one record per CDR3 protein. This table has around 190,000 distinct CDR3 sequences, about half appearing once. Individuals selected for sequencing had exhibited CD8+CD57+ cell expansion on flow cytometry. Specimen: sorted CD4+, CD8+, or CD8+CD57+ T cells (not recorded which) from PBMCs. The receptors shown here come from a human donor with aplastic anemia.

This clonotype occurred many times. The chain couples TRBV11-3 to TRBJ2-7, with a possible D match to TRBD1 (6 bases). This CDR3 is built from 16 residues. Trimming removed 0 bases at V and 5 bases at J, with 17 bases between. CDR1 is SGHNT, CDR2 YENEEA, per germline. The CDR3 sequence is CASSLDPGRGNNEQYF. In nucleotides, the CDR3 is TGTGCCAGCAGCTTAGATCCCGGCAGGGGTAACAACGAGCAGTACTTC.

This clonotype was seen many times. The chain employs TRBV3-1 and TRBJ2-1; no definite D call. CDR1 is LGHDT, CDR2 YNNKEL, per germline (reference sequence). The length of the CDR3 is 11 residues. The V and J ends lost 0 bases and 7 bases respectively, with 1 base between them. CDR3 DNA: TGTGCCAGCAGCCAAGATAATGAGCAGTTCTTC. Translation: CASSQDNEQFF.

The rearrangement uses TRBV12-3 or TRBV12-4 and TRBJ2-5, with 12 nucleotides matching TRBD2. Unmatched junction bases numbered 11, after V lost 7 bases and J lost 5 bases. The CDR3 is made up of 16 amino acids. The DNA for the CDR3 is TGTGCCAGCACCTTGGGGCTAGCGGGAGGGCGGGAGACCCAGTACTTC. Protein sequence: CASTLGLAGGRETQYF.

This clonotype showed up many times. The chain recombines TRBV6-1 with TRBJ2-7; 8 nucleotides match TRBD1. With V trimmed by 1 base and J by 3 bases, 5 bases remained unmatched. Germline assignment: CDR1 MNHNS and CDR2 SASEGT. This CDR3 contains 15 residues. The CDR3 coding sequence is TGTGCCAGCAGTGAAGGACAGGGGATATTCTACGAGCAGTACTTC. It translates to CASSEGQGIFYEQYF.

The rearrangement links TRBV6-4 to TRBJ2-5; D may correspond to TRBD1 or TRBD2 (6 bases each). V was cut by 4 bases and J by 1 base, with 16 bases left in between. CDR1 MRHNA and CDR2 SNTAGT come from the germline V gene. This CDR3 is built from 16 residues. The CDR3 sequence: CASSVRAEGGQETQYF. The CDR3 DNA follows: TGTGCCAGCAGTGTAAGGGCGGAGGGGGGCCAAGAGACCCAGTACTTC.

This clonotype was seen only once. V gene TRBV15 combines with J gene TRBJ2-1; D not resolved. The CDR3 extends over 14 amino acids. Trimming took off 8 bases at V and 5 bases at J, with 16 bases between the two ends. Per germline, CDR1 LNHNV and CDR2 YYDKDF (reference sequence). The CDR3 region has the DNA TGTGCCACCTCGGTGGGAATGAACCACAATGAGCAGTTCTTC. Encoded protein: CATSVGMNHNEQFF.

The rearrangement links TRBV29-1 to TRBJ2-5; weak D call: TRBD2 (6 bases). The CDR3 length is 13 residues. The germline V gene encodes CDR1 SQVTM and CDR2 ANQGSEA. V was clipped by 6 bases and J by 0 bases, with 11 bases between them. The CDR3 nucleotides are TGCAGCGTGGCCCGGGACTACCAAGAGACCCAGTACTTC. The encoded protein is CSVARDYQETQYF.

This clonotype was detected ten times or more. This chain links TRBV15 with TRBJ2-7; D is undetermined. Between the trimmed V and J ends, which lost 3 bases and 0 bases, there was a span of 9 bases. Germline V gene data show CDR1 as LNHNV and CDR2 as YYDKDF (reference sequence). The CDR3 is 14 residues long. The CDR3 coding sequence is TGTGCCACCAGCAGCACGGAGAGCTCCTACGAGCAGTACTTC. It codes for CATSSTESSYEQYF.

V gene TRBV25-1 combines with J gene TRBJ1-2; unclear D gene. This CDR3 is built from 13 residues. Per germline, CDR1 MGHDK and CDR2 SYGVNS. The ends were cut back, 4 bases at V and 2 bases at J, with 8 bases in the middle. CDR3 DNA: TGTGCCAGCAGTGCCCACGGAAACTATGGCTACACCTTC. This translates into CASSAHGNYGYTF.

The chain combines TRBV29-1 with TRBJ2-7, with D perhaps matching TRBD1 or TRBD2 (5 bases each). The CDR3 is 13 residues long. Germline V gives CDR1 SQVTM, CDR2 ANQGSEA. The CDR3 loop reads CSAQGRGDYEQYF. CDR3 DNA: TGCAGTGCTCAGGGACGCGGTGACTACGAGCAGTACTTC.

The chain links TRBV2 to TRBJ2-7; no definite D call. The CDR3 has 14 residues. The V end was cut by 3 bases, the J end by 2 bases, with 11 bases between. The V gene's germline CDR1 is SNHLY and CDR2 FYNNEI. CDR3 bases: TGTGCCAGCAGTGATCTCGCCGACCCCTACGAGCAGTACTTC. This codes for CASSDLADPYEQYF.

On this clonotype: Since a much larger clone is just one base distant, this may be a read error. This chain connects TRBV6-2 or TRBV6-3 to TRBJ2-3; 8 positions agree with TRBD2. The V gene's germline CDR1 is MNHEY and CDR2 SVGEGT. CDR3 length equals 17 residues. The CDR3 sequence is CASSSTGGPIAADAQYF. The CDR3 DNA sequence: TGTGCCAGCAGTTCAACGGGGGGGCCGATTGCTGCAGATGCGCAGTATTTT.

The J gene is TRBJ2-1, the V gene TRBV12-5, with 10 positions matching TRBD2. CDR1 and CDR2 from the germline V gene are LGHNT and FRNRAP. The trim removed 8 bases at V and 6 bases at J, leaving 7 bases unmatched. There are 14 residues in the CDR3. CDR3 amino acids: CASRASGGRNEQFF. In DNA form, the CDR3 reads TGTGCTAGTAGGGCTAGCGGGGGCCGCAATGAGCAGTTCTTC.

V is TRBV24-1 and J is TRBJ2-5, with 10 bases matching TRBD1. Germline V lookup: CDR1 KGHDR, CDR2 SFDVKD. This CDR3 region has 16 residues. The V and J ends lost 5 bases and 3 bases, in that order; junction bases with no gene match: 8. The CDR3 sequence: CATSASWTGGKETQYF. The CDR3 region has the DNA TGTGCCACCAGTGCATCGTGGACAGGGGGGAAAGAGACCCAGTACTTC.

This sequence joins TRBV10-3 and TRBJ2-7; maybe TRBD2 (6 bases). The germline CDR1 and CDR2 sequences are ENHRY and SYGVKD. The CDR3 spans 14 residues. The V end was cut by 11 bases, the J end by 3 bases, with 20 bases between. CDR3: CASAGSGKDYEQYF. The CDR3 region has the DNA TGTGCCTCTGCTGGTAGCGGAAAAGACTACGAGCAGTACTTC.

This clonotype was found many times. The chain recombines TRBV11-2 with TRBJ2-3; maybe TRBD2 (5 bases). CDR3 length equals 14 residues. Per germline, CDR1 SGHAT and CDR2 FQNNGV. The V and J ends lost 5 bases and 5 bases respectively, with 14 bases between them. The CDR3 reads CASSGSGSIDTQYF. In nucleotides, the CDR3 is TGTGCCAGCAGCGGGAGTGGCTCGATAGATACGCAGTATTTT.

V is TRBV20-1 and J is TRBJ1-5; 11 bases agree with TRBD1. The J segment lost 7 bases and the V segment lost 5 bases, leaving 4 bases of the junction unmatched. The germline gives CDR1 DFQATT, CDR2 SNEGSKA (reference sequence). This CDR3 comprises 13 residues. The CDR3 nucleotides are TGCAGTGCTCTTGGACAGGGGGCCCAGCCCCAGCATTTT. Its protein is CSALGQGAQPQHF.

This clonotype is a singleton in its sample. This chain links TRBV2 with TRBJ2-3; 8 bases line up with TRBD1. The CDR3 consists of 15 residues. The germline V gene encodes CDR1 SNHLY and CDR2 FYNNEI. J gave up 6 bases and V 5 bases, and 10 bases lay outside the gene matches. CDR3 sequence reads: CASSLLGTGRDTQYF. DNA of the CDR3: TGTGCCAGCAGTCTCCTGGGGACAGGTCGGGATACGCAGTATTTT. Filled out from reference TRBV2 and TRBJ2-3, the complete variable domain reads EPEVTQTPSHQVTQMGQEVILRCVPISNHLYFYWYRQILGQKVEFLVSFYNNEISEKSEIFDDQFSVERPDGSNFTLKIRSTKLEDSAMYFCASSLLGTGRDTQYFGPGTRLTVL.

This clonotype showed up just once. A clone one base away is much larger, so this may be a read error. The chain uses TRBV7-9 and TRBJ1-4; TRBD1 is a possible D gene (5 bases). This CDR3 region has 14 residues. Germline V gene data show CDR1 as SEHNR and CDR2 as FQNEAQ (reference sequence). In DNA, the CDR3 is TGTGCCAGCAGCTTATCGGGAGACAGTGAAAAACTGCTTTTT. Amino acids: CASSLSGDSEKLLF.

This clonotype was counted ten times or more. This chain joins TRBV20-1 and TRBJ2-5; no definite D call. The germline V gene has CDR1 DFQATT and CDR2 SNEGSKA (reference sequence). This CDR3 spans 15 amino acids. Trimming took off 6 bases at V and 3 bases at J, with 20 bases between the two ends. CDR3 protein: CSAHNAETEKETQYF. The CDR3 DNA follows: TGCAGTGCCCATAATGCGGAGACTGAGAAAGAGACCCAGTACTTC.